This TCR beta chain was documented in a study of T cell responses to AZD1222 COVID-19 vaccine. General observations from the study: A rise in Spike-specific TCR breadth and depth followed two AZD1222 doses. Within unmutated variant regions lay the reported targets of nearly half of spike-specific TCRs. Repertoires were collected only later (after the peak T cell response had occurred).

Profiling relied on immunoSEQ multiplex PCR, and the TCRdb table lists in-frame clones only, not all of them. The table lists around 110,000 clones, about 90% of them singletons. A word on this clone: Its antigen is still unknown.

This CDR3 region has 13 residues. The germline gives CDR1 SGHNT, CDR2 YYREEE (reference sequence). The germline V and J ends were trimmed by 10 bases and 3 bases, with 16 bases remaining between them. The sequence was collected from an adult in good health. The chain couples TRBV5-4 to TRBJ1-1; possible D gene TRBD1, 5 bases. Sequences were derived from peripheral blood, sampled on day 0 of AZD1222 vaccination. The CDR3 region has the DNA TGTGCCGGGGGGAAGGGTCGTTACACTGAAGCTTTCTTT. Translation gives CAGGKGRYTEAFF.